The 32 T cell receptor beta chains in this list originate from one sample, sequenced in a study of blood T cell repertoires in COVID-19. The method was immunoSEQ multiplex PCR; TCRdb's version includes in-frame clones alone and lacks a portion of them. The top ten clones hold 4.5% of a sample with around 100,000 clones, around four fifths of them seen once. The material sequenced was peripheral blood. These receptors originate from a human donor in a cohort sampled during active COVID-19.

The chain links TRBV5-5 to TRBJ1-5, with D tentatively TRBD1 (6 bases). CDR1 is SGHKS, CDR2 YYEKEE, per germline (reference sequence). The V end lost 4 bases, the J end lost 4 bases, and 18 bases lay between the germline ends. The CDR3 consists of 16 residues. The CDR3 DNA reads TGTGCCAGCAGCACAACAGGGACCCCCCCTAATCAGCCCCAGCATTTT. The encoded protein is CASSTTGTPPNQPQHF.

The gene calls are TRBV7-2 and TRBJ1-5; no clear D gene. The CDR3 loop spans 12 amino acids. The V and J ends lost 0 bases and 8 bases respectively, with 5 bases between them. The germline CDR1 and CDR2 sequences are SGHTA and FQGNSA. CDR3 sequence reads: CASSLAGEPQHF. CDR3 nucleotide sequence: TGTGCCAGCAGCTTAGCCGGTGAGCCCCAGCATTTT.

The chain couples TRBV15 to TRBJ2-7; TRBD1 agrees at 8 bases. This CDR3 spans 15 amino acids. Germline V gene lookup returns CDR1 LNHNV and CDR2 YYDKDF (reference sequence). The V and J ends lost 1 base and 3 bases, in that order; junction bases with no gene match: 5. The CDR3 sequence is CATSRGGTGSYEQYF. The CDR3 coding sequence is TGTGCCACCAGCAGAGGCGGGACAGGCAGCTACGAGCAGTACTTC. The full variable domain, rest sourced from reference TRBV15 and TRBJ2-7, is DAMVIQNPRYQVTQFGKPVTLSCSQTLNHNVMYWYQQKSSQAPKLLFHYYDKDFNNEADTPDNFQSRRPNTSFCFLDIRSPGLGDTAMYLCATSRGGTGSYEQYFGPGTRLTVT.

This chain links TRBV18 with TRBJ1-3; D unresolved. CDR1 and CDR2 (germline): KGHSH, LQKENI. The germline V and J ends were trimmed by 0 bases and 0 bases, with 12 bases remaining between them. The CDR3 sequence is 17 residues long. This CDR3 reads CASSPPSGTISGNTIYF. The CDR3 DNA follows: TGTGCCAGCTCACCACCGTCAGGTACCATCTCTGGAAACACCATATATTTT.

The chain employs TRBV28 and TRBJ2-5; tentative D call: TRBD2 (5 bases). The germline gives CDR1 MDHEN, CDR2 SYDVKM. Trimming took 5 bases from V and 6 from J, leaving 16 bases between them. The CDR3 spans 14 residues. CDR3: CASSVSRAPQTQYF. In DNA form, the CDR3 reads TGTGCCAGCAGTGTTTCGAGGGCCCCCCAGACCCAGTACTTC.

The chain combines TRBV5-5 with TRBJ2-7, with D perhaps matching TRBD1 (6 bases). The germline V gene has CDR1 SGHKS and CDR2 YYEKEE (reference sequence). The CDR3 extends over 15 amino acids. V lost 1 base and J 5 bases, leaving 16 bases between the germline ends. CDR3 amino acids: CASSLFARGQDEQYF. CDR3 coding DNA: TGTGCCAGCAGCTTGTTCGCCAGGGGCCAGGACGAGCAGTACTTC.

J is TRBJ1-2 and V is TRBV2; D not resolved. The V gene's germline CDR1 is SNHLY and CDR2 FYNNEI. This CDR3 has 15 amino acids. V was pared by 5 bases and J by 2 bases, with 15 bases between. CDR3 in DNA: TGTGCCAGCAGTATTGTTGCGGGCAGAAACTATGGCTACACCTTC. It translates to CASSIVAGRNYGYTF.

V is TRBV19 and J is TRBJ2-7, with 11 bases that match TRBD2. Germline CDR1 reads LNHDA; CDR2 reads SQIVND (reference sequence). J lost 5 bases, V lost 6 bases, and 9 bases had no gene match. The CDR3 consists of 15 residues. In DNA form, the CDR3 reads TGTGCCAGTAGCTCCAGACTAGCGGGGACGAACGAGCAGTACTTC. It specifies CASSSRLAGTNEQYF. The full variable domain, its missing parts supplied by reference TRBV19 and TRBJ2-7, is DGGITQSPKYLFRKEGQNVTLSCEQNLNHDAMYWYRQDPGQGLRLIYYSQIVNDFQKGDIAEGYSVSREKKESFPLTVTSAQKNPTAFYLCASSSRLAGTNEQYFGPGTRLTVT.

This chain uses TRBV6-2 or TRBV6-3 with TRBJ2-7; weak D call: TRBD2 (7 bases). The V end was cut by 4 bases, the J end by 3 bases, with 16 bases between. The CDR3 runs 15 residues. CDR1 and CDR2 (germline): MNHEY, SVGEGT. The CDR3 loop is CASSSGEGGNYEQYF. DNA for the CDR3: TGTGCCAGCAGTTCGGGTGAGGGGGGGAACTACGAGCAGTACTTC.

The V and J genes are TRBV10-3 and TRBJ2-1, with 11 nucleotides matching TRBD2. Germline lookup yields CDR1 ENHRY and CDR2 SYGVKD. The V and J ends lost 0 bases and 5 bases, in that order; junction bases with no gene match: 9. The CDR3 consists of 18 residues. The CDR3 is CAISESILAGAADNEQFF. The CDR3 bases are TGTGCCATCAGTGAGTCGATACTAGCGGGGGCCGCTGACAATGAGCAGTTCTTC.

The rearrangement uses TRBV6-5 and TRBJ2-5, with TRBD1 as a possible D gene (6 bases). Trimming took 2 bases from V and 2 from J, leaving 9 bases between them. CDR1 and CDR2 from the germline V gene are MNHEY and SVGAGI. The CDR3 extends over 14 amino acids. The CDR3 DNA reads TGTGCCAGCAGTTACGCGACAGGACAAGAGACCCAGTACTTC. Translation: CASSYATGQETQYF.

This clone was detected a few times. The rearrangement links TRBV11-3 to TRBJ1-2; 8 nucleotides line up with TRBD1. The CDR3 consists of 14 residues. V was clipped by 3 bases and J by 7 bases; unmatched bases: 7. CDR1 and CDR2 from the germline V gene are SGHNT and YENEEA. CDR3 nucleotide sequence: TGTGCCAGCAGCTTTCGCCCAGGGGGCTCTGGCTACACCTTC. Its translation: CASSFRPGGSGYTF.

The count of this clone is one. The rearrangement links TRBV29-1 to TRBJ2-7; 8 bases fit TRBD2. V shed 6 bases and J 4 bases; nucleotides not matched to a gene: 8. The CDR3 contains 13 residues. The germline V gene encodes CDR1 SQVTM and CDR2 ANQGSEA. CDR3 in amino acids: CSVEQRGRYEQYF. CDR3 DNA: TGCAGCGTAGAGCAGCGGGGGCGGTACGAGCAGTACTTC.

This sequence joins TRBV10-2 and TRBJ2-5, with D unresolved. CDR1 is WSHSY, CDR2 SAAADI, per germline. V was pared by 2 bases and J by 2 bases, with 9 bases between. There are 14 residues in the CDR3. The DNA of the CDR3 is TGCGCCAGCAGTGAGGCAGGTTTACAAGAGACCCAGTACTTC. Encoded protein: CASSEAGLQETQYF.

This chain links TRBV5-4 with TRBJ1-4, with D tentatively TRBD1 (6 bases). The germline V gene encodes CDR1 SGHNT and CDR2 YYREEE (reference sequence). The CDR3 length is 14 residues. The V and J ends lost 2 bases and 7 bases respectively, with 12 bases between them. CDR3 sequence reads: CASSLPGVPEKLFF. CDR3 coding DNA: TGTGCCAGCAGCTTACCAGGGGTCCCTGAAAAACTGTTTTTT. The full variable domain, its missing parts supplied by reference TRBV5-4 and TRBJ1-4, is ETGVTQSPTHLIKTRGQQVTLRCSSQSGHNTVSWYQQALGQGPQFIFQYYREEENGRGNFPPRFSGLQFPNYSSELNVNALELDDSALYLCASSLPGVPEKLFFGSGTQLSVL.

The chain combines TRBV6-5 with TRBJ1-5; D unclear. V lost 6 bases to trimming and J lost 0 bases, with 6 bases between them. The CDR3 runs 13 residues. Germline V gene data show CDR1 as MNHEY and CDR2 as SVGAGI. The CDR3 loop reads CASRRISNQPQHF. CDR3 nucleotides: TGTGCCAGCAGGAGAATTAGCAATCAGCCCCAGCATTTT.

The V gene is TRBV2, the J gene TRBJ1-2; the D gene is possibly TRBD1 (5 bases). CDR1 SNHLY and CDR2 FYNNEI come from the germline V gene. The CDR3 has 14 residues. Between the trimmed V and J ends, which lost 2 bases and 2 bases, there was a span of 9 bases. CDR3 in amino acids: CASSENRPNYGYTF. CDR3 DNA: TGTGCCAGCAGTGAAAACAGGCCCAACTATGGCTACACCTTC.

This clone was seen only once. This chain connects TRBV6-6 to TRBJ1-1; possibly TRBD1 for D (6 bases). Trimming removed 5 bases from V and 0 bases from J, with 10 bases in between. CDR1 MNHNY and CDR2 SVGAGI come from the germline V gene (reference sequence). There are 14 residues in the CDR3. The CDR3 DNA follows: TGTGCCAGCAGTGAGGGGGAATTGAACACTGAAGCTTTCTTT. Protein product: CASSEGELNTEAFF.

J is TRBJ2-5 and V is TRBV5-4; 10 nucleotides align to TRBD2. This CDR3 contains 16 residues. Germline CDR1 SGHNT, CDR2 YYREEE (reference sequence). V was pared by 0 bases and J by 9 bases, with 11 bases of the junction left unmatched. The CDR3 spells CASSLASLAGERAQYF. The CDR3 DNA follows: TGTGCCAGCAGCTTGGCCTCCCTAGCGGGGGAACGGGCCCAGTACTTC.

The chain combines TRBV11-2 with TRBJ2-1, with 7 bases fitting TRBD1. The CDR3 has 15 amino acids. Germline loops: CDR1 SGHAT, CDR2 FQNNGV. The V segment lost 3 bases and the J segment 1 base; nucleotides outside the gene matches: 3. The chain's CDR3 is CASSFSTGSYNEQFF. The CDR3 nucleotides read TGTGCCAGCAGCTTCTCGACAGGGTCCTACAATGAGCAGTTCTTC.

J is TRBJ1-2 and V is TRBV28, with D perhaps matching TRBD1 (5 bases). V lost 5 bases and J 4 bases, leaving 14 bases between the germline ends. Looked up from germline, CDR1 is MDHEN and CDR2 is SYDVKM. The CDR3 has 14 amino acids. CDR3 region: CASSNPGGSYGYTF. The CDR3 bases are TGTGCCAGCAGTAACCCGGGGGGGTCCTATGGCTACACCTTC.

The chain links TRBV28 to TRBJ1-6, with a tentative D call TRBD1 (6 bases). The CDR3 is 14 amino acids. Deletions cut 4 bases from V and 7 bases from J, with 11 bases between. CDR1 is MDHEN, CDR2 SYDVKM, per germline. CDR3 DNA sequence: TGTGCCAGCAGTTCCCGGGACACGAATTCACCCCTCCACTTT. It encodes CASSSRDTNSPLHF. Combining the CDR3 with reference TRBV28 and TRBJ1-6 gives the whole variable domain DVKVTQSSRYLVKRTGEKVFLECVQDMDHENMFWYRQDPGLGLRLIYFSYDVKMKEKGDIPEGYSVSREKKERFSLILESASTNQTSMYLCASSSRDTNSPLHFGNGTRLTVT.

The V and J genes are TRBV6-5 and TRBJ2-3, with 10 bases identical to TRBD2. The V and J ends lost 5 bases and 5 bases, in that order; junction bases with no gene match: 4. This CDR3 contains 14 residues. Germline V gene lookup returns CDR1 MNHEY and CDR2 SVGAGI. The CDR3 DNA follows: TGTGCCAGCAGTCTAGCGGGGGTCAAAGATACGCAGTATTTT. This codes for CASSLAGVKDTQYF.

The chain combines TRBV5-1 with TRBJ2-2; 9 bases align to TRBD1. CDR3 length equals 15 residues. Germline CDR1 and CDR2: SGHRS and YFSETQ. J was trimmed by 4 bases and V by 4 bases; bases with no gene match: 5. CDR3: CASSTGQGTTGELFF. In DNA form, the CDR3 reads TGCGCCAGCAGCACCGGACAGGGGACCACCGGGGAGCTGTTTTTT.

V and J are TRBV6-5 and TRBJ2-2; TRBD1 might be the D (6 bases). The CDR3 spans 15 residues. Trimming took off 6 bases at V and 6 bases at J, with 17 bases between the two ends. The germline CDR1 and CDR2 sequences are MNHEY and SVGAGI. The CDR3: CASSRAAGVAGELFF. CDR3 DNA: TGTGCCAGCAGCCGGGCGGCAGGGGTGGCCGGGGAGCTGTTTTTT.

This clone appeared a single time. The chain recombines TRBV4-2 with TRBJ2-5; 11 bases are shared with TRBD2. Germline trimming cut 1 base from V and 2 bases from J; bases unmatched to any gene: 3. This CDR3 is built from 16 residues. Per the germline V gene, CDR1 is LGHNA and CDR2 is YNFKEQ. CDR3 region: CASSQARLAGQETQYF. As DNA, the CDR3 is TGTGCCAGCAGCCAAGCCAGACTAGCGGGGCAAGAGACCCAGTACTTC.

This clone was detected once. The rearrangement links TRBV21-1 to TRBJ2-3; the table's D gene call, TRBD1, was not cross checked with the DNA. TRBV21-1 is marked as a pseudogene. This CDR3 comprises 14 residues. The CDR3 DNA follows: TGTGCCAGCAGTCCAGGATTACACACAGATACGCAGTATTTT. This sequence encodes CASSPGLHTDTQYF.

The chain carries TRBV29-1 and TRBJ2-2; D perhaps matches TRBD1 (6 bases). The CDR3 extends over 15 amino acids. Per germline, CDR1 SQVTM and CDR2 ANQGSEA. The V and J ends lost 5 bases and 0 bases respectively, with 13 bases between them. CDR3 sequence: CSVYRDGPNTGELFF. The CDR3 bases are TGCAGCGTTTACAGGGACGGACCGAACACCGGGGAGCTGTTTTTT.

This chain uses TRBV19 with TRBJ2-1; TRBD1 matches 9 bases. This CDR3 spans 13 amino acids. Germline V CDR1 and CDR2: LNHDA, SQIVND (reference sequence). V was clipped by 7 bases and J by 9 bases; unmatched bases: 7. Written as DNA, the CDR3 is TGTGCCAGTAACGCCCGGGACAGGGTTGAGCAGTTCTTC. It encodes CASNARDRVEQFF.

The sample holds one count of this clone. The gene calls are TRBV19 and TRBJ2-7, with 13 bases fitting TRBD2. This CDR3 spans 18 amino acids. Germline V gene sequence: CDR1 LNHDA, CDR2 SQIVND (reference sequence). V dropped 1 base and J dropped 5; count of bases not matched to a gene: 11. CDR3 bases: TGTGCCAGTAGTATAGGAACTAGCGGGGGGGCATTCCGAGACGAGCAGTACTTC. This gives the protein CASSIGTSGGAFRDEQYF.

CDR3 residues: CASSPLRVTDTQYF. CDR3 coding DNA: TGTGCCAGCAGCCCCCTCCGGGTCACAGATACGCAGTATTTT. V and J are TRBV7-9 and TRBJ2-3; no clear D gene. Germline loops: CDR1 SEHNR, CDR2 FQNEAQ (reference sequence). Trimming took off 5 bases at V and 2 bases at J, with 11 bases between the two ends. CDR3 length: 14 residues.

The gene calls are TRBV7-2 and TRBJ2-4; possibly TRBD1 for D (8 bases). Trimming removed 8 bases from V and 7 bases from J, with 24 bases in between. The V gene's germline CDR1 is SGHTA and CDR2 FQGNSA. This CDR3 has 16 amino acids. The DNA for the CDR3 is TGTGCCAGCTCCGGCGGGGGTGACAGGGGATGGAACATTCAGTACTTC. Translated: CASSGGGDRGWNIQYF.